Below, 28 T cell receptor beta chains from the same sample are listed, as sequenced in a study of blood T cells in healthy people across ages. With a J-beta primer mix and a sample-barcoded 5' primer, a second PCR ran roughly 6 to 12 cycles. A single record per CDR3 protein comes from TCRdb applying MiXCR to the 5' RACE reads. The sample holds 1.5 million to 2 million distinct CDR3 sequences, about 28% seen once. Sequencing was performed on blood. The receptors stem from a woman aged 25 to 39 in good health.

V usage is TRBV25-1 and J usage is TRBJ2-1; D gene unclear. The V and J ends lost 11 bases and 6 bases respectively, with 17 bases between them. Germline V CDR1 and CDR2: MGHDK, SYGVNS. The CDR3 extends over 13 amino acids. The CDR3 is CASRCLRPNEQFF. CDR3 nucleotide sequence: TGTGCCTCCCGGTGTCTCCGCCCCAATGAGCAGTTCTTC.

The J gene is TRBJ1-2, the V gene TRBV11-2; 7 bases map to TRBD1. J was trimmed by 3 bases and V by 5 bases; bases with no gene match: 9. Germline CDR1 reads SGHAT; CDR2 reads FQNNGV. The CDR3 has 15 residues. The CDR3 is CASSPRQGADYGYTF. CDR3 nucleotides: TGTGCCAGCAGCCCGAGACAGGGAGCAGACTATGGCTACACCTTC.

This clonotype came up a few times. The chain is built from TRBV12-5 and TRBJ2-7, with 10 nucleotides matching TRBD1. The CDR3 extends over 15 amino acids. V lost 2 bases to trimming and J lost 5 bases; unmatched junction nucleotides: 6. Germline V gene sequence: CDR1 LGHNT, CDR2 FRNRAP. CDR3 residues: CASGLPRDRGHEQYF. The CDR3, as DNA: TGTGCTAGTGGTTTGCCCCGGGACAGGGGCCACGAGCAGTACTTC. The full variable domain, with the rest looked up from reference TRBV12-5 and TRBJ2-7, is DARVTQTPRHKVTEMGQEVTMRCQPILGHNTVFWYRQTMMQGLELLAYFRNRAPLDDSGMPKDRFSAEMPDATLATLKIQPSEPRDSAVYFCASGLPRDRGHEQYFGPGTRLTVT.

This clonotype appeared a single time. The chain couples TRBV5-1 to TRBJ2-7, with 9 bases identical to TRBD2. Trimming removed 5 bases from V and 7 bases from J; junction bases left unmatched: 13. The length of the CDR3 is 15 residues. Germline loops: CDR1 SGHRS, CDR2 YFSETQ. The CDR3 sequence: CASSSGTSSYNEQYF. CDR3 coding DNA: TGCGCCAGCAGTTCCGGGACTAGCTCCTACAATGAGCAGTACTTC.

V gene TRBV7-9 combines with J gene TRBJ2-2; D is tentatively TRBD1 or TRBD2 (5 bases each). Germline V gene data show CDR1 as SEHNR and CDR2 as FQNEAQ (reference sequence). This CDR3 contains 11 residues. The CDR3 DNA reads TGTGCGACGGGGCGTCCCGGGGAGCTGTTTTTT. This encodes CATGRPGELFF.

The chain links TRBV5-6 to TRBJ2-2; 10 bases line up with TRBD1. Per the germline V gene, CDR1 is SGHDT and CDR2 is YYEEEE. The CDR3 totals 14 residues. Unmatched junction bases numbered 4, after V lost 7 bases and J lost 4 bases. The CDR3 sequence: CASHGTGVTGELFF. CDR3 in DNA: TGTGCCAGCCACGGGACAGGGGTCACCGGGGAGCTGTTTTTT.

V is TRBV20-1 and J is TRBJ2-1; D gene uncertain. Near its end, the DNA agrees better with TRBJ2-7, so the J call may be wrong. Per germline, CDR1 DFQATT and CDR2 SNEGSKA (reference sequence). The CDR3 runs 14 residues. CDR3 in amino acids: CSAIGVSSYNEQYF. CDR3 DNA: TGCAGTGCCATAGGTGTTAGCTCCTACAATGAGCAGTACTTC.

This clonotype was recorded a few times. The chain employs TRBV12-3 or TRBV12-4 and TRBJ2-5; tentative D call: TRBD1 (5 bases). Trimming took 3 bases from V and 5 from J, leaving 10 bases between them. The CDR3 is 13 residues long. The CDR3 sequence: CASSFPGNETQYF. The CDR3 DNA is TGTGCCAGCAGTTTCCCAGGGAACGAGACCCAGTACTTC.

This clonotype was recorded once. V and J are TRBV24-1 and TRBJ2-1; D unresolved. Deletions cut 4 bases from V and 10 bases from J, with 10 bases between. The CDR3 is 12 amino acids. CDR1 and CDR2 (germline): KGHDR, SFDVKD. DNA of the CDR3: TGTGCCACCAGTGACCCGCAACGGGAGCAGTTCTTC. Translating gives CATSDPQREQFF.

As concerns this clonotype: Germline and junction disagree at one end, which may indicate a read error. The rearrangement uses TRBV7-1 and TRBJ1-6; D call uncertain. TRBV7-1 is flagged as an ORF with uncertain function. This CDR3 is built from 13 residues. In DNA, the CDR3 is TGTGCCAGCAGCTCTTCCTCCGAATCACTCCTCCACTTT. Translation: CASSSSSESLLHF.

This clonotype came up a few times. The chain is built from TRBV6-1 and TRBJ2-1; TRBD2 aligns across 9 bases. There are 14 residues in the CDR3. The J segment lost 7 bases and the V segment lost 2 bases, leaving 3 bases of the junction unmatched. Per the germline V gene, CDR1 is MNHNS and CDR2 is SASEGT. This CDR3 is CASSETSGPNEQFF. The CDR3 nucleotides are TGTGCCAGCAGTGAAACTAGCGGGCCTAATGAGCAGTTCTTC.

The table lists this clonotype with a count of one. V is TRBV20-1 and J is TRBJ2-1, with 8 bases matching TRBD2. The CDR3 contains 14 residues. J gave up 2 bases and V 6 bases, and 6 bases lay outside the gene matches. Germline V CDR1 and CDR2: DFQATT, SNEGSKA (reference sequence). The CDR3 spells CSAKRGGAYNEQFF. The CDR3, as DNA: TGCAGTGCCAAACGGGGGGGCGCCTACAATGAGCAGTTCTTC.

This clonotype was counted between two and nine times. The rearrangement uses TRBV6-6 and TRBJ2-7; D gene uncertain. With 0 bases removed from V and 4 bases from J, the gap between germline ends came to 4 bases. This CDR3 region has 12 residues. Germline V gene data show CDR1 as MNHNY and CDR2 as SVGAGI (reference sequence). CDR3 protein: CASSYSQYEQYF. The CDR3 DNA follows: TGTGCCAGCAGTTACTCGCAGTACGAGCAGTACTTC.

The chain is built from TRBV5-5 and TRBJ2-5; D unresolved. Germline lookup yields CDR1 SGHKS and CDR2 YYEKEE (reference sequence). V gave up 4 bases and J gave up 5 bases, with 18 bases separating them. This CDR3 is 15 amino acids long. CDR3 sequence reads: CASSPGLLSSETQYF. The CDR3 DNA reads as TGTGCCAGCAGCCCTGGGCTTCTATCGTCGGAGACCCAGTACTTC.

This clonotype was recorded at least ten times. J is TRBJ1-6 and V is TRBV12-3 or TRBV12-4; D ambiguous. This CDR3 is 13 amino acids long. Between the trimmed V and J ends, which lost 4 bases and 7 bases, there was a span of 8 bases. The CDR3 sequence is CASSSSGNSPLHF. CDR3 bases: TGTGCCAGCAGTTCCAGTGGCAATTCACCCCTCCACTTT.

The gene calls are TRBV9 and TRBJ2-1; 10 nucleotides match TRBD2. The CDR3 spans 15 residues. From germline, CDR1 is SGDLS and CDR2 YYNGEE. Unmatched junction bases numbered 7, after V lost 1 base and J lost 9 bases. The CDR3 sequence: CASSVMSGGVGEQFF. The CDR3 nucleotides are TGTGCCAGCAGCGTAATGAGCGGGGGGGTCGGTGAGCAGTTCTTC.

The rearrangement links TRBV29-1 to TRBJ1-2; TRBD1 matches at 9 bases. V shed 0 bases, J shed 8 bases, and the junction held 10 bases outside the gene matches. This CDR3 is 15 amino acids long. Germline values: CDR1 SQVTM, CDR2 ANQGSEA. CDR3 in amino acids: CSVEEKNRGRGGYTF. In nucleotides, the CDR3 is TGCAGCGTTGAAGAAAAAAACAGGGGGCGCGGAGGCTACACCTTC.

The chain combines TRBV7-9 with TRBJ2-7; the match to TRBD1 covers 8 bases. The end of the DNA fits TRBJ2-5 better, so the J call may be wrong. CDR3 length equals 15 residues. CDR1 is SEHNR, CDR2 FQNEAQ, per germline (reference sequence). CDR3 amino acids: CASSFGQGKSETQYF. Written as DNA, the CDR3 is TGTGCCAGCAGCTTTGGACAGGGAAAAAGTGAGACCCAGTACTTC.

The J gene is TRBJ1-5, the V gene TRBV9, with 7 bases aligning to TRBD1. The ends lost 9 bases at V and 6 bases at J; junction bases unmatched: 6. The CDR3 contains 12 residues. Germline V gene lookup returns CDR1 SGDLS and CDR2 YYNGEE. The CDR3 spells CANTGVAQPQHF. The CDR3 DNA reads as TGTGCCAATACAGGGGTGGCTCAGCCCCAGCATTTT.

There are many counts of this clonotype. This sequence joins TRBV29-1 and TRBJ1-2, with 9 bases that match TRBD1. The CDR3 runs to 12 residues. J was trimmed by 4 bases and V by 7 bases; bases with no gene match: 4. The V gene's germline CDR1 is SQVTM and CDR2 ANQGSEA. The CDR3 region has the DNA TGCAGCGCCACGACAGGGGGCTATGGCTACACCTTC. Its translation: CSATTGGYGYTF.

The chain combines TRBV29-1 with TRBJ1-2; D is uncertain. Per the germline V gene, CDR1 is SQVTM and CDR2 is ANQGSEA. The V and J ends lost 3 bases and 4 bases respectively, with 12 bases between them. This CDR3 spans 13 amino acids. CDR3 region: CSVDVAGGYGYTF. The CDR3 DNA sequence: TGCAGCGTTGATGTGGCCGGAGGCTATGGCTACACCTTC.

This clonotype was observed a single time. This may arise from a read error, as a much more abundant clone is one base away. The chain employs TRBV3-1 and TRBJ2-7; 8 bases are a match to TRBD2. With V trimmed by 4 bases and J by 6 bases, 14 bases remained unmatched. This CDR3 has 16 amino acids. Germline CDR1 and CDR2: LGHDT and YNNKEL (reference sequence). CDR3 sequence (DNA): TGTGCCAGCAGCCTCTCGGGGGGAGCGGGAGTCCTCGAGCAGTACTTC. Protein sequence: CASSLSGGAGVLEQYF.

The table lists this clonotype with a few counts. The V gene is TRBV12-3 or TRBV12-4, the J gene TRBJ2-7; D remains ambiguous. V dropped 5 bases and J dropped 4 bases, with 15 bases sitting between them. The CDR3 contains 14 residues. In DNA form, the CDR3 reads TGTGCCAGCAGTCTGACTGGGCCGGTTTACGAGCAGTACTTC. It translates to CASSLTGPVYEQYF.

The chain carries TRBV15 and TRBJ1-4; 7 nucleotides match TRBD1. J was trimmed by 4 bases and V by 8 bases; bases with no gene match: 7. CDR3 length: 14 amino acids. Germline-derived CDR1 and CDR2 are LNHNV and YYDKDF (reference sequence). CDR3 coding DNA: TGTGCCACCGCGAGGGACAGCCTTAATGAAAAACTGTTTTTT. Translating it yields CATARDSLNEKLFF.

V gene TRBV3-1 combines with J gene TRBJ2-1; no clear D. The V gene's germline CDR1 is LGHDT and CDR2 YNNKEL (reference sequence). The CDR3 has 12 amino acids. Trimming took off 2 bases at V and 5 bases at J, with 4 bases between the two ends. The CDR3 is CASSQFDNEQFF. CDR3 in DNA: TGTGCCAGCAGCCAATTTGACAATGAGCAGTTCTTC.

The V call is TRBV2, the J call TRBJ2-2, with TRBD2 identical over 7 bases. Losses at the gene ends were 1 base for V and 5 bases for J; bases not matched to a gene: 7. Per the germline V gene, CDR1 is SNHLY and CDR2 is FYNNEI. This CDR3 is built from 16 residues. CDR3 sequence (DNA): TGTGCCAGCAGTGAAGTCGCAGGGAGGGCAACCGGGGAGCTGTTTTTT. This gives the protein CASSEVAGRATGELFF.

This chain connects TRBV14 to TRBJ1-6; perhaps TRBD1 as D (5 bases). From germline, CDR1 is SGHDN and CDR2 FVKESK. The V gene lost 4 bases and the J gene lost 9 bases, with 16 bases spanning the gap. CDR3 size: 15 residues. In DNA, the CDR3 is TGTGCCAGCAGCCGCGGGCAGGGAACGCCTTCACCCCTCCACTTT. This codes for CASSRGQGTPSPLHF. The full variable domain, with the rest looked up from reference TRBV14 and TRBJ1-6, is EAGVTQFPSHSVIEKGQTVTLRCDPISGHDNLYWYRRVMGKEIKFLLHFVKESKQDESGMPNNRFLAERTGGTYSTLKVQPAELEDSGVYFCASSRGQGTPSPLHFGNGTRLTVT.

This clonotype was found many times. The chain links TRBV5-1 to TRBJ2-4; 7 bases agree with TRBD1. Germline V gene lookup returns CDR1 SGHRS and CDR2 YFSETQ. The CDR3 extends over 13 amino acids. J was trimmed by 8 bases and V by 4 bases; bases with no gene match: 6. CDR3 coding DNA: TGCGCCAGCAGCCCCCGGCAGGGGGACATTCAGTACTTC. Amino acids: CASSPRQGDIQYF. Full variable domain (missing parts from reference TRBV5-1 and TRBJ2-4): KAGVTQTPRYLIKTRGQQVTLSCSPISGHRSVSWYQQTPGQGLQFLFEYFSETQRNKGNFPGRFSGRQFSNSRSEMNVSTLELGDSALYLCASSPRQGDIQYFGAGTRLSVL.